This T cell receptor beta chain is from a study of identical twins. The germline gives CDR1 MGHRA, CDR2 YSYEKL. This CDR3 is built from 21 residues. The V gene end was trimmed by 1 base and the J gene end by 2 bases; junction bases not matched to a gene: 10. Template switching (which added a universal primer site) was used, and cDNA carried unique molecular identifiers. TCRdb reprocessed the 5' RACE reads via MiXCR and lists one record per CDR3 protein. The repertoire includes under 300,000 distinct CDR3 sequences, approximately 12% of them detected once, and about 4% sits in the top ten. The sample was also reused in another study, on yellow fever vaccine responses in identical twins. That study adds: Twins' vaccine T cell responses reportedly seemed partly convergent and partly personalized.

The source of this sequence is a woman in her late teens or twenties in good health. This chain connects TRBV4-1 to TRBJ2-2; 16 bases fit TRBD2. The sequencing sample was made of memory (CD45RO+) T cells sorted from blood. The CDR3 DNA sequence: TGCGCCAGCAGCCAAGCTGAGGGACTAGCGGGAGGGGGGAAAAACACCGGGGAGCTGTTTTTT. It codes for CASSQAEGLAGGGKNTGELFF.